These 26 T cell receptor beta chains came from one sample sequenced in a study of shared clonotypes between healthy human individuals. Profiled with immunoSEQ multiplex PCR; TCRdb holds only in-frame clones, not every one. The data hold approximately 940,000 clones, with about 80% observed a single time. Sequenced material: memory CD4+ T cells sorted from blood. Subset indicated: CD45RA-negative fraction. The receptor source for this set is a man younger than 30 in good health.

Written as DNA, the CDR3 is TGTGCTAGTGGTTTGGAGGGAAGAGACTATGGCTACACCTTC. It encodes CASGLEGRDYGYTF. The chain links TRBV12-5 to TRBJ1-2; D not resolved. The V gene's germline CDR1 is LGHNT and CDR2 FRNRAP. Trimming took off 1 base at V and 3 bases at J, with 9 bases between the two ends. The CDR3 extends over 14 amino acids.

The chain links TRBV5-4 to TRBJ2-1; 11 positions agree with TRBD2. This CDR3 has 15 residues. Germline V gene data show CDR1 as SGHNT and CDR2 as YYREEE (reference sequence). V gave up 6 bases and J gave up 2 bases; unmatched junction bases: 4. The CDR3 loop reads CASTVLAGAYNEQFF. CDR3 coding DNA: TGTGCCAGCACCGTACTAGCGGGGGCCTACAATGAGCAGTTCTTC.

This rearrangement joins TRBV19 to TRBJ1-1; 8 positions match TRBD1. In germline, CDR1 is LNHDA, CDR2 SQIVND (reference sequence). CDR3 size: 14 residues. Trimming cost V 4 bases and J 7 bases; bases outside gene matches: 8. In DNA form, the CDR3 reads TGTGCCAGTAGTACCCCACAGGGGGGGTATGAAGCTTTCTTT. Protein product: CASSTPQGGYEAFF.

J is TRBJ2-1 and V is TRBV11-2; 10 bases agree with TRBD1. The CDR3 runs 14 residues. The V gene's germline CDR1 is SGHAT and CDR2 FQNNGV. Trimming at V came to 4 bases and at J to 6 bases, leaving 3 bases not matched to a gene. CDR3 loop: CASSWGDRGNEQFF. Written as DNA, the CDR3 is TGTGCCAGCAGCTGGGGGGACAGGGGCAATGAGCAGTTCTTC.

V is TRBV4-1 and J is TRBJ2-2; the match to TRBD1 covers 11 bases. This CDR3 is built from 16 residues. Germline trimming cut 4 bases from V and 4 bases from J; bases unmatched to any gene: 5. Germline CDR1 reads MGHRA; CDR2 reads YSYEKL. Here the CDR3 reads CASSPPGTGGTGELFF. The CDR3, as DNA: TGCGCCAGCAGCCCCCCTGGGACAGGGGGCACCGGGGAGCTGTTTTTT.

This clone showed up just once. The germline gene is not matched at one end of the junction; a read error may be the cause. This sequence joins TRBV6-1 and TRBJ2-3, with D perhaps assigned TRBD1 or TRBD2 (5 bases each). Germline V CDR1 and CDR2: MNHNS, SASEGT. This CDR3 region has 15 residues. In DNA, the CDR3 is TGTGCCAGCAGAGAGGGACGGAGGTCCACAGATACGCAGTGTTTT. This gives the protein CASREGRRSTDTQCF.

The gene calls are TRBV11-2 and TRBJ2-7; TRBD2 aligns across 7 bases. The CDR3 loop spans 16 amino acids. After removal of 2 bases from V and 1 base from J, the junction contained 8 bases not matched to a gene. The germline V gene encodes CDR1 SGHAT and CDR2 FQNNGV. The CDR3 spells CASSLRWAGVSYEQYF. CDR3 sequence (DNA): TGTGCCAGCAGCTTAAGGTGGGCGGGAGTTTCCTACGAGCAGTACTTC.

CDR3 coding DNA: TGTGCCAGCAGCCAAAGGGACGTAGCCTACGAGCAGTACTTC. This gives the protein CASSQRDVAYEQYF. This chain joins TRBV7-8 and TRBJ2-7, with D possibly being TRBD1 or TRBD2 (5 bases each). Germline V gene sequence: CDR1 SGHVS, CDR2 FQNEAQ. The CDR3 spans 14 residues. V was shortened by 5 bases and J by 2 bases, with 13 bases between the two germline ends.

The V and J genes are TRBV2 and TRBJ2-1; TRBD2 matches at 7 bases. Germline V CDR1 and CDR2: SNHLY, FYNNEI. This CDR3 is 13 amino acids long. The V gene end was trimmed by 6 bases and the J gene end by 5 bases; junction bases not matched to a gene: 4. CDR3 in amino acids: CASSRDYDNEQFF. The CDR3 nucleotides read TGTGCCAGCAGCCGGGACTACGACAATGAGCAGTTCTTC.

CDR3 DNA sequence: TGTGCCAGCGCAGGGGCCTCCAATCAGCCCCAGCATTTT. Protein product: CASAGASNQPQHF. V gene TRBV7-2 combines with J gene TRBJ1-5, with D possibly being TRBD1 (6 bases). V lost 8 bases, J lost 3 bases, and 11 bases lay in between. The CDR3 spans 13 residues. Germline V CDR1 and CDR2: SGHTA, FQGNSA.

The gene calls are TRBV7-2 and TRBJ2-7; weak D call: TRBD2 (7 bases). CDR3 length equals 16 residues. CDR1 SGHTA and CDR2 FQGNSA come from the germline V gene. V was clipped by 5 bases and J by 6 bases, with 23 bases between them. CDR3 bases: TGTGCCAGCAGCAAGGGGGGGTCAGTCAGGAGAGGCGAGCAGTACTTC. Residues: CASSKGGSVRRGEQYF.

V usage is TRBV9 and J usage is TRBJ2-3; 7 bases agree with TRBD2. Germline CDR1 is SGDLS and CDR2 is YYNGEE. The CDR3 runs 15 residues. Germline trimming cut 3 bases from V and 0 bases from J; bases unmatched to any gene: 4. Here the CDR3 reads CASSAQGGSTDTQYF. CDR3 nucleotides: TGTGCCAGCAGCGCCCAGGGAGGGAGCACAGATACGCAGTATTTT.

The rearrangement uses TRBV6-6 and TRBJ1-4; no reliable D call. CDR1 is MNHNY and CDR2 is SVGAGI in the germline V gene (reference sequence). The germline V and J ends were trimmed by 3 bases and 5 bases, with 10 bases remaining between them. The CDR3 totals 14 residues. The CDR3 protein is CASSYPEDNEKLFF. CDR3 nucleotide sequence: TGTGCCAGCAGTTATCCGGAGGACAATGAAAAACTGTTTTTT.

The chain employs TRBV7-2 and TRBJ2-7; TRBD2 matches 12 bases. The CDR3 has 15 residues. The trim removed 4 bases at V and 2 bases at J, leaving 3 bases unmatched. Germline V gene data show CDR1 as SGHTA and CDR2 as FQGNSA. The CDR3, as DNA: TGTGCCAGCAGCTGGAGGACTAGCGGGACCTACGAGCAGTACTTC. Protein product: CASSWRTSGTYEQYF. Full variable domain (remainder filled in from reference TRBV7-2 and TRBJ2-7): GAGVSQSPSNKVTEKGKDVELRCDPISGHTALYWYRQSLGQGLEFLIYFQGNSAPDKSGLPSDRFSAERTGGSVSTLTIQRTQQEDSAVYLCASSWRTSGTYEQYFGPGTRLTVT.

Ten or more counts support this clone. The V gene is TRBV19, the J gene TRBJ2-3; 7 bases match TRBD1. Trimming removed 5 bases from V and 1 base from J; junction bases left unmatched: 3. The CDR3 is made up of 14 amino acids. Germline-derived CDR1 and CDR2 are LNHDA and SQIVND (reference sequence). The CDR3 region is CASSWTGGTDTQYF. The CDR3 DNA sequence: TGTGCCAGTAGTTGGACAGGAGGCACAGATACGCAGTATTTT. Full variable domain (remainder filled in from reference TRBV19 and TRBJ2-3): DGGITQSPKYLFRKEGQNVTLSCEQNLNHDAMYWYRQDPGQGLRLIYYSQIVNDFQKGDIAEGYSVSREKKESFPLTVTSAQKNPTAFYLCASSWTGGTDTQYFGPGTRLTVL.

The chain is built from TRBV12-2 and TRBJ2-1; the DNA was not compared with TRBD2, the D call given in the table. TRBV12-2 is termed a pseudogene. There are 13 residues in the CDR3. CDR3: CASRLAGGLEQFF. The CDR3 coding sequence is TGTGCAAGTCGCTTAGCTGGGGGACTCGAGCAGTTCTTC.

The rearrangement uses TRBV2 and TRBJ2-2; weak D call: TRBD2 (6 bases). The germline CDR1 and CDR2 sequences are SNHLY and FYNNEI. This CDR3 spans 14 amino acids. V shed 4 bases and J shed 6 bases, with 12 bases lying between them. The CDR3 is CASSVEEGAGELFF. CDR3 DNA: TGTGCCAGCAGTGTAGAGGAGGGCGCCGGGGAGCTGTTTTTT.

The V call is TRBV6-5, the J call TRBJ2-7, with 7 bases fitting TRBD1. V trimming: 5 bases; J trimming: 6 bases; junction bases outside the gene matches: 7. Germline CDR1 MNHEY, CDR2 SVGAGI. This CDR3 spans 13 amino acids. CDR3 residues: CASSPWTGSEQYF. Here the CDR3 DNA reads TGTGCCAGCAGTCCATGGACAGGTAGCGAGCAGTACTTC.

The chain links TRBV4-3 to TRBJ2-7; D is possibly TRBD1 (5 bases). V was pared by 0 bases and J by 2 bases, with 14 bases between. CDR1 and CDR2 (germline): LGHNA, YSLEER. This CDR3 spans 16 amino acids. CDR3 region: CASSQELQGAPYEQYF. The CDR3 coding sequence is TGCGCCAGCAGCCAAGAGTTACAAGGGGCCCCCTACGAGCAGTACTTC.

V usage is TRBV4-1 and J usage is TRBJ2-1; TRBD2 aligns across 8 bases. The CDR3 totals 16 residues. Germline lookup yields CDR1 MGHRA and CDR2 YSYEKL. V lost 1 base, J lost 0 bases, and 2 bases stayed unmatched. CDR3: CASSQGGGSSYNEQFF. DNA for the CDR3: TGCGCCAGCAGCCAAGGCGGGGGGAGCTCCTACAATGAGCAGTTCTTC.

V is TRBV14 and J is TRBJ2-7, with D perhaps assigned TRBD1 or TRBD2 (5 bases each). Trimming stripped 0 bases from V and 7 bases from J, with 13 bases between. This CDR3 region has 14 residues. Germline V CDR1 and CDR2: SGHDN, FVKESK. For the CDR3, the DNA is TGTGCCAGCAGCCAAGACCTCCTTGGGGGTGAGCAGTACTTC. This gives the protein CASSQDLLGGEQYF. Drawing the rest from reference TRBV14 and TRBJ2-7, the complete variable domain is EAGVTQFPSHSVIEKGQTVTLRCDPISGHDNLYWYRRVMGKEIKFLLHFVKESKQDESGMPNNRFLAERTGGTYSTLKVQPAELEDSGVYFCASSQDLLGGEQYFGPGTRLTVT.

The chain couples TRBV7-2 to TRBJ1-1, with D uncertain. The germline CDR1 and CDR2 sequences are SGHTA and FQGNSA. This CDR3 region has 13 residues. V shed 4 bases and J shed 6 bases, with 12 bases lying between them. The CDR3 nucleotides are TGTGCCAGCAGCTCGACACCCGGGCCTGAAGCTTTCTTT. This sequence encodes CASSSTPGPEAFF.

The V gene is TRBV7-2, the J gene TRBJ2-5; D not resolved. V lost 5 bases to trimming and J lost 3 bases, with 10 bases between them. The CDR3 spans 13 residues. The germline V gene has CDR1 SGHTA and CDR2 FQGNSA. CDR3: CASSERSEETQYF. As DNA, the CDR3 is TGTGCCAGCAGCGAGAGGTCGGAAGAGACCCAGTACTTC.

On this clone: Its ends do not fully match the called genes, so a read error is possible. The CDR3 loop is CASSLGQNTGELFF. The CDR3 region has the DNA TGTGCTAGCAGCTTAGGACAGAACACCGGGGAGCTGTTTTTT. The chain has TRBV7-7 and TRBJ2-2, with D maybe TRBD1 (5 bases). From germline, CDR1 is SSHAT and CDR2 FNYEAQ (reference sequence). The CDR3 is made up of 14 amino acids.

The J gene is TRBJ2-5, the V gene TRBV7-3; no clear D. This CDR3 has 15 amino acids. Germline V lookup: CDR1 SGHTA, CDR2 FQGTGA. The V and J ends lost 1 base and 4 bases respectively, with 13 bases between them. This CDR3 reads CASSLRGPSGETQYF. In DNA form, the CDR3 reads TGTGCCAGCAGCTTAAGGGGTCCGAGTGGAGAGACCCAGTACTTC.

The chain recombines TRBV5-8 with TRBJ2-1, with 8 bases lining up with TRBD2. Germline V gene sequence: CDR1 SGHTS, CDR2 YDEGEE. With V trimmed by 4 bases and J by 4 bases, 7 bases remained unmatched. The CDR3 totals 15 residues. The chain's CDR3 is CASSRTSGGYNEQFF. The CDR3, as DNA: TGTGCCAGCAGCCGAACTAGCGGAGGGTACAATGAGCAGTTCTTC.